The next 27 T cell receptor beta chains were all read from a single sample in a study of neurological immune-mediated disorders. MiXCR was run by TCRdb on the 5' RACE reads, yielding one entry per CDR3 protein. The repertoire holds 25,000 to 35,000 distinct CDR3 sequences, with less than 5% as singletons. Sequencing input: CD4+ T cells from blood. Receptor source: a woman aged 40 to 50 in good health.

In its sample, this clonotype was seen many times. This chain links TRBV7-2 with TRBJ2-5, with TRBD1 identical over 10 bases. The CDR3 spans 15 residues. Trimming removed 5 bases from V and 5 bases from J; junction bases left unmatched: 8. The germline CDR1 and CDR2 sequences are SGHTA and FQGNSA. The CDR3 reads CASSDRGLSRETQYF. As DNA, the CDR3 is TGTGCCAGCAGCGACAGGGGGCTCTCTAGGGAGACCCAGTACTTC.

This clonotype has more than one count but fewer than ten. This rearrangement joins TRBV7-9 to TRBJ2-7, with 8 bases lining up with TRBD1. The CDR3 is made up of 14 amino acids. The ends lost 3 bases at V and 6 bases at J; junction bases unmatched: 7. Germline values: CDR1 SEHNR, CDR2 FQNEAQ (reference sequence). CDR3 nucleotide sequence: TGTGCCAGCAGCTTCAGGCAGGGGGCTGGCGAGCAGTACTTC. Translating gives CASSFRQGAGEQYF.

This clonotype was recorded many times. This sequence joins TRBV20-1 and TRBJ2-7; possible D gene TRBD2, 6 bases. The CDR3 covers 15 residues. CDR1 is DFQATT and CDR2 is SNEGSKA in the germline V gene (reference sequence). V lost 1 base to trimming and J lost 1 base, with 14 bases between them. The CDR3 sequence: CSARVSQGGSYEQYF. The CDR3 region has the DNA TGCAGTGCTAGAGTCTCTCAAGGAGGGTCCTACGAGCAGTACTTC.

This clonotype has at least ten counts. The rearrangement joins TRBV7-2 to TRBJ2-2, with D perhaps TRBD1 or TRBD2 (6 bases each). The CDR3 is 15 residues long. Germline CDR1 is SGHTA and CDR2 is FQGNSA. V lost 8 bases to trimming and J lost 5 bases, with 18 bases between them. The CDR3 sequence: CASGGKGGWTGELFF. CDR3 nucleotides: TGTGCCAGCGGAGGAAAGGGGGGTTGGACCGGGGAGCTGTTTTTT.

This clonotype showed up many times. The gene calls are TRBV6-5 and TRBJ2-2; 7 nucleotides match TRBD2. Germline V gene data show CDR1 as MNHEY and CDR2 as SVGAGI. Germline trimming cut 6 bases from V and 3 bases from J; bases unmatched to any gene: 7. The CDR3 has 15 residues. For the CDR3, the DNA is TGTGCCAGCAGAACCGGGACTACTTACACCGGGGAGCTGTTTTTT. Its translation: CASRTGTTYTGELFF.

The table lists this clonotype with many counts. The chain carries TRBV13 and TRBJ2-3, with 8 nucleotides matching TRBD2. This CDR3 region has 15 residues. V trimming: 4 bases; J trimming: 2 bases; junction bases outside the gene matches: 5. Germline CDR1 and CDR2: PRHDT and FYEKMQ (reference sequence). In DNA form, the CDR3 reads TGTGCCAGCAGCTCGCGGGGGGCGACCACAGATACGCAGTATTTT. This gives the protein CASSSRGATTDTQYF.

This clonotype occurred many times. V is TRBV9 and J is TRBJ1-3, with D maybe TRBD1 (5 bases). Germline loops: CDR1 SGDLS, CDR2 YYNGEE. Between the trimmed V and J ends, which lost 3 bases and 11 bases, there was a span of 15 bases. The CDR3 sequence is 13 residues long. CDR3: CASSGGDPGAIYF. The CDR3 region has the DNA TGTGCCAGCAGCGGAGGGGACCCTGGGGCCATATATTTT. Supplemented by reference TRBV9 and TRBJ1-3, the full variable domain reads DSGVTQTPKHLITATGQRVTLRCSPRSGDLSVYWYQQSLDQGLQFLIQYYNGEERAKGNILERFSAQQFPDLHSELNLSSLELGDSALYFCASSGGDPGAIYFGEGSWLTVV.

This clonotype occurred many times. This chain links TRBV5-1 with TRBJ2-6; D is uncertain. The CDR3 has 17 residues. Germline CDR1 reads SGHRS; CDR2 reads YFSETQ. With 1 base removed from V and 1 base from J, the gap between germline ends came to 12 bases. The DNA for the CDR3 is TGCGCCAGCAGCTTGCCCCCAGACGGTTCTGGGGCCAACGTCCTGACTTTC. Residues: CASSLPPDGSGANVLTF.

This clonotype was observed many times. V gene TRBV20-1 combines with J gene TRBJ1-1; TRBD1 aligns across 7 bases. The CDR3 extends over 13 amino acids. CDR1 and CDR2 from the germline V gene are DFQATT and SNEGSKA (reference sequence). After removal of 6 bases from V and 0 bases from J, the junction contained 4 bases not matched to a gene. The CDR3 DNA follows: TGCAGTGCGCGGGACAGTATGAACACTGAAGCTTTCTTT. Translating gives CSARDSMNTEAFF.

This clonotype was detected many times. J is TRBJ2-1 and V is TRBV6-6; perhaps TRBD2 as D (7 bases). CDR1 is MNHNY, CDR2 SVGAGI, per germline (reference sequence). V lost 2 bases and J lost 0, with 14 bases in between. This CDR3 region has 17 residues. The CDR3 here is CASSYKGGASSYNEQFF. The DNA for the CDR3 is TGTGCCAGCAGTTACAAGGGGGGGGCAAGCTCCTACAATGAGCAGTTCTTC.

This clonotype was recorded at least ten times. V usage is TRBV14 and J usage is TRBJ1-3, with D uncertain. CDR1 and CDR2 (germline): SGHDN, FVKESK. The ends were cut back, 1 base at V and 0 bases at J, with 1 base in the middle. The CDR3 has 13 residues. The CDR3, as DNA: TGTGCCAGCAGCCAAGCCTCTGGAAACACCATATATTTT. Encoded protein: CASSQASGNTIYF. The variable domain in full, with the rest retrieved from reference TRBV14 and TRBJ1-3, is EAGVTQFPSHSVIEKGQTVTLRCDPISGHDNLYWYRRVMGKEIKFLLHFVKESKQDESGMPNNRFLAERTGGTYSTLKVQPAELEDSGVYFCASSQASGNTIYFGEGSWLTVV.

This clonotype was found many times. The chain employs TRBV28 and TRBJ2-7; D is undetermined. The V and J ends lost 1 base and 0 bases respectively, with 13 bases between them. CDR1 is MDHEN and CDR2 is SYDVKM in the germline V gene. The CDR3 is 16 amino acids. Here the CDR3 reads CASSLSRWKGSYEQYF. DNA of the CDR3: TGTGCCAGCAGTTTATCCAGGTGGAAGGGCTCCTACGAGCAGTACTTC.

This clonotype has a count of ten or more. CDR3 nucleotides: TGCAGTGCTAGAGGAATTGCGCAGTATTTT. Protein product: CSARGIAQYF. This chain joins TRBV20-1 and TRBJ2-3, with D unresolved. This CDR3 has 10 amino acids. Germline V gene lookup returns CDR1 DFQATT and CDR2 SNEGSKA (reference sequence). V shed 1 base and J shed 10 bases, with 6 bases lying between them.

This clonotype appeared many times. The chain has TRBV3-1 and TRBJ2-5; 9 nucleotides align to TRBD1. This CDR3 comprises 15 residues. In germline, CDR1 is LGHDT, CDR2 YNNKEL (reference sequence). V shed 2 bases and J 4 bases; nucleotides not matched to a gene: 5. CDR3 region: CASSQSGTGRETQYF. CDR3 sequence (DNA): TGTGCCAGCAGCCAATCCGGGACAGGGAGAGAGACCCAGTACTTC.

Only a few counts were recorded for this clonotype. V gene TRBV7-2 combines with J gene TRBJ1-1; D might be TRBD1 (5 bases). V was cut by 2 bases and J by 5 bases, with 9 bases left in between. The CDR3 sequence is 13 residues long. The germline CDR1 and CDR2 sequences are SGHTA and FQGNSA. CDR3 in amino acids: CASSLRQGTEAFF. As DNA, the CDR3 is TGTGCCAGCAGCTTAAGGCAGGGAACTGAAGCTTTCTTT.

This clonotype has a count of ten or more. This sequence joins TRBV21-1 and TRBJ2-1. TRBV21-1 is labeled a pseudogene. The CDR3 contains 15 residues. As DNA, the CDR3 is TGTGCCAGCAGCAAAGGTCAGATCATCTACAATGAGCAGTTCTTC. Encoded protein: CASSKGQIIYNEQFF.

This clonotype was counted ten times or more. The chain carries TRBV5-1 and TRBJ2-1; D may be TRBD1 or TRBD2 (6 bases each). The V end lost 3 bases, the J end lost 6 bases, and 19 bases lay between the germline ends. The CDR3 is made up of 16 amino acids. CDR1 and CDR2 from the germline V gene are SGHRS and YFSETQ. CDR3 coding DNA: TGCGCCAGCAGCTCCGATGGGGGGCGAGTATCCAATGAGCAGTTCTTC. Translation gives CASSSDGGRVSNEQFF.

This clonotype was seen at least ten times. The V and J genes are TRBV5-1 and TRBJ2-5; D is possibly TRBD1 (6 bases). Germline V gives CDR1 SGHRS, CDR2 YFSETQ. The V gene lost 4 bases and the J gene lost 5 bases, with 15 bases spanning the gap. The CDR3 is made up of 14 amino acids. The CDR3 region is CASSPYTDRETQYF. Here the CDR3 DNA reads TGCGCCAGCAGCCCCTACACCGACAGGGAGACCCAGTACTTC.

The table lists this clonotype with many counts. The CDR3 spells CASSLADRALETQYF. Written as DNA, the CDR3 is TGCGCCAGCAGCTTGGCGGACCGGGCACTGGAGACCCAGTACTTC. The gene calls are TRBV5-1 and TRBJ2-5; D ambiguous. This CDR3 contains 15 residues. Trimming shortened V by 0 bases and J by 5 bases, and 14 bases separated the two germline ends. Germline V lookup: CDR1 SGHRS, CDR2 YFSETQ.

This clonotype came up many times. This rearrangement joins TRBV5-5 to TRBJ1-5; no reliable D call. V was clipped by 2 bases and J by 1 base, with 10 bases between them. The CDR3 runs to 15 residues. Germline V gene lookup returns CDR1 SGHKS and CDR2 YYEKEE (reference sequence). The CDR3 reads CASSLRNGSNQPQHF. CDR3 DNA: TGTGCCAGCAGCTTAAGGAACGGGAGCAATCAGCCCCAGCATTTT. The full variable domain, with the rest looked up from reference TRBV5-5 and TRBJ1-5, is DAGVTQSPTHLIKTRGQQVTLRCSPISGHKSVSWYQQVLGQGPQFIFQYYEKEERGRGNFPDRFSARQFPNYSSELNVNALLLGDSALYLCASSLRNGSNQPQHFGDGTRLSIL.

In this sample, this clonotype turned up many times. This chain joins TRBV12-3 or TRBV12-4 and TRBJ2-1; 13 nucleotides line up with TRBD2. The J segment lost 9 bases and the V segment lost 6 bases, leaving 8 bases of the junction unmatched. CDR3 length: 15 residues. The CDR3: CASSSGLAGVSEQFF. The CDR3 DNA follows: TGTGCCAGCAGCTCCGGACTAGCGGGGGTTAGTGAGCAGTTCTTC.

This clonotype showed up just a few times. The chain combines TRBV3-1 with TRBJ1-5; D not certain. With 0 bases removed from V and 3 bases from J, the gap between germline ends came to 3 bases. This CDR3 region has 13 residues. Germline CDR1 and CDR2: LGHDT and YNNKEL (reference sequence). CDR3: CASSQDFNQPQHF. CDR3 in DNA: TGTGCCAGCAGCCAAGATTTCAATCAGCCCCAGCATTTT. Looking up the rest from reference TRBV3-1 and TRBJ1-5 gives the full variable domain: DTAVSQTPKYLVTQMGNDKSIKCEQNLGHDTMYWYKQDSKKFLKIMFSYNNKELIINETVPNRFSPKSPDKAHLNLHINSLELGDSAVYFCASSQDFNQPQHFGDGTRLSIL.

This clonotype was detected ten times or more. The chain is built from TRBV30 and TRBJ1-1; unclear D gene. The CDR3 has 11 amino acids. CDR1 is GTSNPN and CDR2 is SVGIG in the germline V gene (reference sequence). V lost 0 bases to trimming and J lost 7 bases, with 6 bases between them. The CDR3 spells CAWSVSHEAFF. The CDR3 DNA sequence: TGTGCCTGGAGTGTATCACATGAAGCTTTCTTT.

This clonotype was seen ten or more times. The chain links TRBV5-1 to TRBJ2-2; D perhaps matches TRBD1 (5 bases). The CDR3 sequence is 13 residues long. V lost 3 bases to trimming and J lost 6 bases, with 9 bases between them. CDR1 is SGHRS, CDR2 YFSETQ, per germline. In nucleotides, the CDR3 is TGCGCCAGCAGCTCCAGGGTGGCCGGGGAGCTGTTTTTT. This sequence encodes CASSSRVAGELFF.

This clonotype was seen repeatedly, ten times or more. The rearrangement uses TRBV27 and TRBJ1-5; 8 bases map to TRBD1. Germline CDR1 MNHEY, CDR2 SMNVEV (reference sequence). V gave up 2 bases and J gave up 0 bases; unmatched junction bases: 6. The CDR3 has 17 residues. Written as DNA, the CDR3 is TGTGCCAGCAGTTTAAGTCCAGGGGGCCTTAGCAATCAGCCCCAGCATTTT. It is translated as CASSLSPGGLSNQPQHF.

The sample holds many counts of this clonotype. The chain employs TRBV29-1 and TRBJ2-1; 7 nucleotides agree with TRBD2. The CDR3 runs to 14 residues. CDR1 is SQVTM, CDR2 ANQGSEA, per germline. With 6 bases clipped from V and 7 bases from J, the junction kept 12 bases outside the gene matches. The CDR3 reads CSVGGRESRNEQFF. CDR3 sequence (DNA): TGCAGCGTGGGTGGGAGGGAGTCAAGGAATGAGCAGTTCTTC.

This clonotype has at least ten counts. The chain employs TRBV5-4 and TRBJ1-2; TRBD1 matches 7 bases. CDR1 and CDR2 (germline): SGHNT, YYREEE (reference sequence). The CDR3 loop spans 14 amino acids. V was pared by 4 bases and J by 6 bases, with 9 bases of the junction left unmatched. CDR3 protein: CASSAGQELNGYTF. The CDR3 DNA reads as TGTGCCAGCAGCGCCGGACAGGAACTGAATGGCTACACCTTC.